Below are 26 T cell receptor beta chains sequenced from a single sample in a study of regulatory T cells in long-lasting Graves disease. Assembly of TCR beta libraries relied on iRepertoire HTBI primers together with Arm-PCR of CDR3 regions. TCRdb passed the multiplex PCR reads through MiXCR, listing each CDR3 protein once. The sample consists of roughly 300,000 distinct CDR3 sequences, about 19% of them appearing once. Time point meaning: persistent/refractory GD, antithyroid drugs over 5 years with positive TRAb. Construction of the TCR library relied on RNA isolated from PBMCs. The sample here was peripheral blood mononuclear cells (PBMCs), taken when the disease was refractory, from a patient treated with antithyroid drugs. The receptor set was obtained from a female donor with Graves disease.

V and J are TRBV3-1 and TRBJ2-7, with a possible D match to TRBD1 (6 bases). From germline, CDR1 is LGHDT and CDR2 YNNKEL (reference sequence). Trimming pared 2 bases from V and 2 bases from J, leaving 10 bases between. The CDR3 loop spans 14 amino acids. CDR3 in DNA: TGTGCCAGCAGCCAACGGACAGTTACCTACGAGCAGTACTTC. Translation: CASSQRTVTYEQYF.

This chain connects TRBV20-1 to TRBJ1-2; D gene unclear. Between the trimmed V and J ends, which lost 0 bases and 2 bases, there was a span of 10 bases. The germline V gene has CDR1 DFQATT and CDR2 SNEGSKA (reference sequence). There are 14 residues in the CDR3. The CDR3 sequence: CSARDRTGNYGYTF. CDR3 nucleotides: TGCAGTGCTAGAGATCGGACGGGCAACTATGGCTACACCTTC.

CDR3 amino acids: CASNPPGQFYEQYF. Here the CDR3 DNA reads TGTGCCAGCAACCCTCCGGGACAGTTCTACGAGCAGTACTTC. The chain has TRBV28 and TRBJ2-7; 7 nucleotides align to TRBD1. Trimming removed 7 bases from V and 3 bases from J; junction bases left unmatched: 9. In germline, CDR1 is MDHEN, CDR2 SYDVKM. The CDR3 has 14 amino acids.

This clonotype has only a few counts. The chain carries TRBV27 and TRBJ1-2; TRBD1 is a possible D gene (6 bases). Germline V lookup: CDR1 MNHEY, CDR2 SMNVEV (reference sequence). V lost 5 bases and J lost 8, with 12 bases in between. There are 12 residues in the CDR3. This CDR3 is CASSPTGLGYTF. CDR3 DNA sequence: TGTGCCAGCAGTCCCACAGGGCTAGGCTACACCTTC.

The V and J genes are TRBV30 and TRBJ1-1; weak D call: TRBD1 (6 bases). This CDR3 is built from 12 residues. From germline, CDR1 is GTSNPN and CDR2 SVGIG (reference sequence). The V gene lost 4 bases and the J gene lost 4 bases, with 10 bases spanning the gap. CDR3 region: CAWNRGGTEAFF. The CDR3 nucleotides read TGTGCCTGGAATAGGGGGGGCACTGAAGCTTTCTTT.

This clonotype occurred a few times. V usage is TRBV7-9 and J usage is TRBJ1-5, with D uncertain. CDR3 length equals 16 residues. The germline CDR1 and CDR2 sequences are SEHNR and FQNEAQ (reference sequence). The V end lost 0 bases, the J end lost 1 base, and 10 bases lay between the germline ends. CDR3 nucleotide sequence: TGTGCCAGCAGCTTAGCGTTGGACTTAAGCAATCAGCCCCAGCATTTT. Translating it yields CASSLALDLSNQPQHF.

Of note for this clonotype: A single base separates this from a much larger clone, so it may be a read error. The V call is TRBV2, the J call TRBJ2-5, with D perhaps matching TRBD2 (6 bases). With 6 bases removed from V and 11 bases from J, the gap between germline ends came to 16 bases. The CDR3 has 12 amino acids. Germline V gene data show CDR1 as SNHLY and CDR2 as FYNNEI. CDR3 in DNA: TGTGCCAGCAGCGCCACTAGCAATGAGCAGTACTTC. Translated, it gives CASSATSNEQYF. Using reference TRBV2 and TRBJ2-5 for the parts outside the CDR3, the full variable domain is EPEVTQTPSHQVTQMGQEVILRCVPISNHLYFYWYRQILGQKVEFLVSFYNNEISEKSEIFDDQFSVERPDGSNFTLKIRSTKLEDSAMYFCASSATSNEQYFGPGTRLLVL.

The table lists this clonotype with many counts. The chain joins TRBV11-3 to TRBJ2-2; 10 bases are shared with TRBD2. Germline-derived CDR1 and CDR2 are SGHNT and YENEEA. The CDR3 loop spans 16 amino acids. V was pared by 5 bases and J by 0 bases, with 3 bases of the junction left unmatched. CDR3 sequence: CASSLTSGANTGELFF. Written as DNA, the CDR3 is TGTGCCAGCAGCCTCACTAGCGGGGCGAACACCGGGGAGCTGTTTTTT.

The chain has TRBV5-1 and TRBJ2-7, with 9 nucleotides matching TRBD1. Per the germline V gene, CDR1 is SGHRS and CDR2 is YFSETQ. The CDR3 has 15 amino acids. V was clipped by 4 bases and J by 2 bases; unmatched bases: 7. In DNA form, the CDR3 reads TGCGCCAGCAGCGCCTTCCGGGACAGGGCCTACGAGCAGTACTTC. The encoded protein is CASSAFRDRAYEQYF. Full variable domain (rest looked up from reference TRBV5-1 and TRBJ2-7): KAGVTQTPRYLIKTRGQQVTLSCSPISGHRSVSWYQQTPGQGLQFLFEYFSETQRNKGNFPGRFSGRQFSNSRSEMNVSTLELGDSALYLCASSAFRDRAYEQYFGPGTRLTVT.

This clonotype was picked up many times. This rearrangement joins TRBV9 to TRBJ1-1; D is unclear. The germline V gene has CDR1 SGDLS and CDR2 YYNGEE. The V end lost 3 bases, the J end lost 0 bases, and 6 bases lay between the germline ends. This CDR3 contains 13 residues. CDR3 residues: CASSAQMNTEAFF. The CDR3 DNA follows: TGTGCCAGCAGCGCCCAAATGAACACTGAAGCTTTCTTT.

This clonotype has at least ten counts. This chain joins TRBV6-1 and TRBJ2-7; TRBD2 agrees at 12 bases. The CDR3 loop spans 13 amino acids. CDR1 and CDR2 from the germline V gene are MNHNS and SASEGT. The ends lost 10 bases at V and 4 bases at J; junction bases unmatched: 5. As DNA, the CDR3 is TGTGCCACCGGACTAGCGGGGTATTACGAGCAGTACTTC. Its translation is CATGLAGYYEQYF.

The chain combines TRBV6-9 with TRBJ1-5; no definite D call. Germline CDR1 MNHGY, CDR2 SVAAGI. CDR3 size: 19 residues. V lost 4 bases, J lost 1 base, and 23 bases lay in between. The CDR3 protein is CASSLSPVSERASNQPQHF. The CDR3 DNA follows: TGTGCCAGCAGTTTGTCCCCAGTTTCTGAGCGGGCGAGCAATCAGCCCCAGCATTTT.

Points on this clonotype: An end of the junction does not agree with germline; a read error may underlie this. This sequence joins TRBV12-5 and TRBJ2-7; TRBD1 is a possible D gene (5 bases). This CDR3 region has 11 residues. CDR1 and CDR2 from the germline V gene are LGHNT and FRNRAP. Here the CDR3 DNA reads TGTGCTAGTGGTTTGGGGGGCGAGCAGTGCTTC. This codes for CASGLGGEQCF. Supplemented by reference TRBV12-5 and TRBJ2-7, the full variable domain reads DARVTQTPRHKVTEMGQEVTMRCQPILGHNTVFWYRQTMMQGLELLAYFRNRAPLDDSGMPKDRFSAEMPDATLATLKIQPSEPRDSAVYFCASGLGGEQCFGPGTRLTVT.

Ten or more counts support this clonotype. The chain has TRBV2 and TRBJ1-6, with D perhaps TRBD1 (6 bases). The CDR3 spans 13 residues. V was clipped by 6 bases and J by 3 bases, with 6 bases between them. Per germline, CDR1 SNHLY and CDR2 FYNNEI. The CDR3 DNA follows: TGTGCCAGCAGGGACAGCTATAATTCACCCCTCCACTTT. Translated, it gives CASRDSYNSPLHF.

The J gene is TRBJ2-2, the V gene TRBV11-3, with D perhaps matching TRBD1 (7 bases). Trimming removed 6 bases at V and 4 bases at J, with 15 bases between. This CDR3 is built from 15 residues. Germline values: CDR1 SGHNT, CDR2 YENEEA. The CDR3 DNA reads as TGTGCCAGCAGTTTAAGGCAGGGGGGCACCGGGGAGCTGTTTTTT. Encoded protein: CASSLRQGGTGELFF.

This chain joins TRBV6-9 and TRBJ2-2; no firm D call. Germline V gene data show CDR1 as MNHGY and CDR2 as SVAAGI. With 3 bases removed from V and 0 bases from J, the gap between germline ends came to 5 bases. This CDR3 has 14 residues. This chain's CDR3 is CASSYRPNTGELFF. The CDR3 nucleotides are TGTGCCAGCAGTTACCGACCGAACACCGGGGAGCTGTTTTTT.

This clonotype was recorded at least ten times. The chain recombines TRBV28 with TRBJ1-2; D ambiguous. Germline V gene lookup returns CDR1 MDHEN and CDR2 SYDVKM. CDR3 length equals 14 residues. Trimming pared 1 base from V and 5 bases from J, leaving 11 bases between. The CDR3 DNA reads as TGTGCCAGCAGTTTATATGGCCGGGGTTATGGCTACACCTTC. Its protein is CASSLYGRGYGYTF.

The V and J genes are TRBV7-8 and TRBJ2-7; 12 bases map to TRBD2. CDR1 is SGHVS, CDR2 FQNEAQ, per germline. The CDR3 consists of 15 residues. V shed 4 bases and J 3 bases; nucleotides not matched to a gene: 4. As DNA, the CDR3 is TGTGCCAGCAGCTCGACTAGCGGGAGACTCTACGAGCAGTACTTC. Its protein is CASSSTSGRLYEQYF.

This clonotype was seen a few times. The rearrangement uses TRBV12-3 or TRBV12-4 and TRBJ2-5; D remains ambiguous. The CDR3 covers 16 residues. Trimming removed 6 bases at V and 5 bases at J, with 22 bases between. CDR3 in DNA: TGTGCCAGCAGCCTTTACAATTATACCACCAAGGAGACCCAGTACTTC. Its protein is CASSLYNYTTKETQYF.

Comment on this clonotype: A much larger clone sits a single nucleotide away, making a read error possible. This chain uses TRBV28 with TRBJ1-6; D is unclear. Trimming stripped 3 bases from V and 7 bases from J, with 10 bases between. Looked up from germline, CDR1 is MDHEN and CDR2 is SYDVKM. The CDR3 runs 14 residues. CDR3 sequence (DNA): TGTGCCAGCAGTTTTCACGCCACAAATTCACCCCTCCACTTT. It specifies CASSFHATNSPLHF.

This clonotype showed up just once. The chain joins TRBV7-8 to TRBJ1-5, with unresolved D. Trimming cost V 5 bases and J 4 bases, with 12 bases left between them. This CDR3 is 14 amino acids long. Germline V gives CDR1 SGHVS, CDR2 FQNEAQ. The CDR3 loop is CASSPLEWNQPQHF. The CDR3 nucleotides are TGTGCCAGCAGCCCCCTTGAGTGGAATCAGCCCCAGCATTTT.

The J gene is TRBJ1-4, the V gene TRBV9; TRBD1 aligns across 7 bases. This CDR3 region has 15 residues. V dropped 1 base and J dropped 6; count of bases not matched to a gene: 6. Germline CDR1 and CDR2: SGDLS and YYNGEE. For the CDR3, the DNA is TGTGCCAGCAGCGTACAGACAGGGAGAGATGAAAAACTGTTTTTT. Translation gives CASSVQTGRDEKLFF.

This rearrangement joins TRBV4-1 to TRBJ2-5, with D tentatively TRBD2 (5 bases). V was pared by 3 bases and J by 5 bases, with 10 bases between. Per germline, CDR1 MGHRA and CDR2 YSYEKL. The CDR3 sequence is 13 residues long. CDR3 DNA: TGCGCCAGCAGCCATGCGATAGCGGAGACCCAGTACTTC. Its protein product is CASSHAIAETQYF.

The genes are TRBV5-1 and TRBJ2-4; 15 bases agree with TRBD2. The CDR3 consists of 17 residues. Germline CDR1 and CDR2: SGHRS and YFSETQ. With 4 bases clipped from V and 0 bases from J, the junction kept 2 bases outside the gene matches. The CDR3 loop is CASSAGLAGGAKNIQYF. The CDR3 DNA reads as TGCGCCAGCAGCGCGGGACTAGCGGGGGGAGCCAAAAACATTCAGTACTTC. The complete variable domain, with remaining parts taken from reference TRBV5-1 and TRBJ2-4, reads KAGVTQTPRYLIKTRGQQVTLSCSPISGHRSVSWYQQTPGQGLQFLFEYFSETQRNKGNFPGRFSGRQFSNSRSEMNVSTLELGDSALYLCASSAGLAGGAKNIQYFGAGTRLSVL.

This chain uses TRBV29-1 with TRBJ2-7; D may be TRBD1 or TRBD2 (5 bases each). Germline loops: CDR1 SQVTM, CDR2 ANQGSEA. The ends were cut back, 7 bases at V and 0 bases at J, with 13 bases in the middle. The CDR3 contains 13 residues. CDR3 in DNA: TGCAGCGCCGGGACGCTGGACTCCTACGAGCAGTACTTC. Translated: CSAGTLDSYEQYF.

This clonotype was detected many times. The chain employs TRBV11-2 and TRBJ2-7; the match to TRBD2 covers 13 bases. Germline V gives CDR1 SGHAT, CDR2 FQNNGV. V dropped 1 base and J dropped 4; count of bases not matched to a gene: 7. CDR3 length: 17 amino acids. The CDR3 region is CASSLAAPGLAGYEQYF. In DNA, the CDR3 is TGTGCCAGCAGCTTAGCCGCGCCGGGACTAGCGGGGTACGAGCAGTACTTC.